This T cell receptor beta chain was obtained from a study of blood T cell repertoires in COVID-19 (dated by TCRdb to about 2020). Turning to the overall study: Samples covering the acute and convalescent phases of COVID-19 were provided by collaborators in the United States, Italy and Spain. The prospective study material was composed of cDNA or gDNA derived from T cells, B-cell-depleted T cells, or PBMCs. Deeply sampled blood TCRbeta repertoires from subjects exposed to, actively infected with, or recovered from COVID-19 were included in the dataset. The repertoires were released in a freely available public database meant as a resource for research on the immune response to SARS-CoV-2. Samples were obtained from the ongoing ImmuneRACE study (first 160 participants) and from over 1,000 subjects provided by 6 global collaborators. A de-identified subject ID, COVID-19 status, age in years and sex were almost always included in the sample metadata. HLA class I and class II types, where available, came from metadata supplied by the sample provider rather than from assay-based typing. Results the study describes overall, beyond this receptor: Clinical and demographic metadata were provided uncurated, with the amount varying by source and participant.

The immunoSEQ Assay, a bias-controlled multiplex PCR, was used to amplify TCRbeta CDR3 regions from genomic DNA. The authors' analysis ran thus. The number of nucleated cells in each sample was estimated from the amplification of reference gene primers within the assay. To quantify the absolute abundance of each unique TCRbeta CDR3 rearrangement, sequence reads were collapsed and filtered. For each sample, productive Simpson clonality was calculated as the square root of Simpson's diversity index over productive rearrangements. TCRdb carries this immuneACCESS record with in-frame sequences only. Its versions omit some clonotypes, under half of them owing to an unresolved V gene in the studies checked, with the rest unexplained. The DNA gave D and trimming, while V, J and clone size come from that table. Present in this sample are 25,000 to 30,000 clones, over 75% of which were seen just once. More than 15% of the sample rests with the top ten.

V loses 5 bases of germline sequence and J loses 5 bases, and the interval between the two ends is 18 bases. Taken from cysteine to phenylalanine, the CDR3 has 15 residues. Only CDR3 DNA is held: 45 bases, read in frame from base 1. As encoded in the germline V gene, CDR1 is MNHEY while CDR2 is SVGEGT. This clone occurred once. The target of this receptor is not known. Base qualities are not provided; no much larger clone lies one nucleotide away. The collaborating institutions used their own protocols to collect whole blood in K2EDTA tubes. Collaborator samples were shipped for TCRbeta analysis as frozen whole blood, isolated PBMCs, or DNA extracted from either sample type.

Sequencing was carried out using peripheral blood. The TCR comes from a man aged 65 to 85 with active COVID-19. The rearranged chain carries TRBV6-2 or TRBV6-3 and TRBJ2-5; TRBD1 is possibly the D segment (7 matching bases). The DNA is as follows: TGTGCCAGCAGTGAGCCCGGGACAGCGGGCGAGACCCAGTACTTC. This gives the protein CASSEPGTAGETQYF.